This T cell receptor (beta chain) derives from a study of blood T cell repertoires in COVID-19. Across the whole study: Acute and convalescent COVID-19 samples came from the United States, Italy and Spain. Sources were T cells, B-cell-depleted T cells, or PBMCs; the material itself was cDNA or gDNA.

Original methodology: How many nucleated cells were present was estimated from reference gene primer amplification. Repertoires were generated with immunoSEQ multiplex PCR, while TCRdb's copy carries only in-frame clones and drops some. The V and J calls and clone size come from that table; D and trimming were worked out from the DNA. This table has 130,000 to 150,000 clones, 87% appearing once. The CDR3 has 16 residues. Between the trimmed V and J ends, which lost 5 bases and 4 bases, there was a span of 20 bases. The germline CDR1 and CDR2 sequences are SNHLY and FYNNEI. What was sequenced was peripheral blood. The TCR was taken from a woman between 45 and 60 years old with active or convalescent COVID-19. The chain employs TRBV2 and TRBJ1-2; possible D gene TRBD1, 6 bases. The chain's CDR3 is CASSPTLGRTVYGYTF. The CDR3 DNA reads TGTGCCAGCAGTCCGACCCTAGGACGGACAGTCTATGGCTACACCTTC.